The clone carrying this T cell receptor beta chain was counted many times. The antigen remains unidentified. The V and J ends lost 4 bases and 4 bases respectively, with 13 bases between them. The CDR3 has 15 amino acids. Germline loops: CDR1 MGHDK, CDR2 SYGVNS. This record belongs to a study of CD8 T cells in ankylosing spondylitis. 5'-RACE, quantitative and with molecular barcodes, yielded the TCR beta libraries. Each CDR3 protein is one row after TCRdb ran MiXCR on the 5' RACE reads. The sample yields some 240,000 distinct CDR3 sequences, around 7.8% seen once. Study findings and constraints: A TCR beta motif of seven or eight highly homologous variants appeared characteristic of ankylosing spondylitis blood. Enrichment of disease-linked clones was reportedly significant in matched ankylosing spondylitis synovial fluid. Several of the motif variants were reported before in synovial fluid and blood from reactive arthritis.

The chain is built from TRBV25-1 and TRBJ2-2; unclear D gene. The origin of this receptor is a male donor with ankylosing spondylitis or in good health (not recorded which). The source material was blood, either unsorted or a sorted T cell fraction (not recorded which). The CDR3 region has the DNA TGTGCCAGCAGTGCCCCCGGGTCGCTCACCGGGGAGCTGTTTTTT. Its protein is CASSAPGSLTGELFF.